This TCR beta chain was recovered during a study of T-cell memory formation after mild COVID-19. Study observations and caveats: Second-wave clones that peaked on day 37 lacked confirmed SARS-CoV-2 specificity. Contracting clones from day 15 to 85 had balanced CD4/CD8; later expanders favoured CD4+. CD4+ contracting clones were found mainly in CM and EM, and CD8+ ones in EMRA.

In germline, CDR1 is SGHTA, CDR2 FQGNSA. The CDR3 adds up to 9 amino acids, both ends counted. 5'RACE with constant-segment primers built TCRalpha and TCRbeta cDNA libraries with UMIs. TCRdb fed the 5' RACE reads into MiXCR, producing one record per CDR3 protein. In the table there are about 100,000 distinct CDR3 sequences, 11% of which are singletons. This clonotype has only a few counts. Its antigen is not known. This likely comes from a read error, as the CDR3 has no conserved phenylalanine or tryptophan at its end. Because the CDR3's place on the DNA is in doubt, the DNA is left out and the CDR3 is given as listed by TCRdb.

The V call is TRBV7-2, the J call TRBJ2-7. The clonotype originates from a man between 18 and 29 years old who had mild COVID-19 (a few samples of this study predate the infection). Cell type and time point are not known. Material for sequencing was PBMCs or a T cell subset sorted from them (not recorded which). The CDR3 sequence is CASSLDRGS.